These 27 T cell receptor beta chains share one sample of origin, sequenced in a study of blood T cell repertoires in COVID-19. Using immunoSEQ multiplex PCR, the repertoire was profiled, and TCRdb retains in-frame clones only, with some absent. Among 450,000 to 500,000 clones listed, roughly 85% were seen once. The specimen was peripheral blood. Source of these receptors: a human donor in a cohort sampled during active COVID-19.

The rearrangement joins TRBV12-3 or TRBV12-4 to TRBJ1-2, with D possibly matching TRBD1 (5 bases). Trimming cost V 6 bases and J 4 bases, with 12 bases left between them. This CDR3 region has 13 residues. CDR3 residues: CASSRDLGYGYTF. The CDR3 region has the DNA TGTGCCAGCAGCAGGGATTTGGGCTATGGCTACACCTTC.

The chain employs TRBV7-8 and TRBJ2-2, with a tentative D call TRBD2 (7 bases). Germline CDR1 and CDR2: SGHVS and FQNEAQ. The ends were cut back, 1 base at V and 4 bases at J, with 13 bases in the middle. CDR3 length: 16 residues. The CDR3: CASSLGQGRGTGELFF. For the CDR3, the DNA is TGTGCCAGCAGCTTAGGTCAGGGGAGGGGCACCGGGGAGCTGTTTTTT.

V usage is TRBV7-2 and J usage is TRBJ2-5; D is unresolved. CDR3 length: 16 amino acids. V was clipped by 7 bases and J by 4 bases, with 22 bases between them. CDR1 SGHTA and CDR2 FQGNSA come from the germline V gene. CDR3 sequence reads: CASIPGGWLLRETQYF. In nucleotides, the CDR3 is TGTGCCAGCATCCCCGGCGGTTGGCTACTCCGAGAGACCCAGTACTTC.

The chain uses TRBV5-1 and TRBJ1-3; possibly TRBD1 for D (5 bases). In germline, CDR1 is SGHRS, CDR2 YFSETQ. The CDR3 is 15 amino acids. With 0 bases removed from V and 4 bases from J, the gap between germline ends came to 11 bases. The CDR3 coding sequence is TGCGCCAGCAGCTTGGGGCAGCAGGGCGGAAACACCATATATTTT. Encoded protein: CASSLGQQGGNTIYF.

The rearrangement joins TRBV5-1 to TRBJ2-7; TRBD2 agrees at 8 bases. With V trimmed by 0 bases and J by 6 bases, 8 bases remained unmatched. Looked up from germline, CDR1 is SGHRS and CDR2 is YFSETQ. CDR3 length equals 15 residues. The CDR3 nucleotides are TGCGCCAGCAGCTTGGATCCAGCGGGAGTAGCCGAGCAGTACTTC. It specifies CASSLDPAGVAEQYF.

The rearrangement uses TRBV7-2 and TRBJ1-1; tentatively, D is TRBD1 (5 bases). Germline assignment: CDR1 SGHTA and CDR2 FQGNSA. The CDR3 runs to 17 residues. V was pared by 0 bases and J by 0 bases, with 14 bases between. CDR3 residues: CASSLARVFEMNTEAFF. CDR3 DNA sequence: TGTGCCAGCAGCTTAGCCAGGGTGTTCGAAATGAACACTGAAGCTTTCTTT. Filled out from reference TRBV7-2 and TRBJ1-1, the complete variable domain reads GAGVSQSPSNKVTEKGKDVELRCDPISGHTALYWYRQSLGQGLEFLIYFQGNSAPDKSGLPSDRFSAERTGGSVSTLTIQRTQQEDSAVYLCASSLARVFEMNTEAFFGQGTRLTVV.

This chain uses TRBV5-4 with TRBJ1-1, with D maybe TRBD1 (6 bases). Germline V CDR1 and CDR2: SGHNT, YYREEE (reference sequence). Trimming cost V 6 bases and J 4 bases, with 13 bases left between them. The CDR3 runs to 13 residues. This CDR3 is CASTGGGGTEAFF. Here the CDR3 DNA reads TGTGCCAGCACCGGGGGAGGGGGCACTGAAGCTTTCTTT.

This chain connects TRBV11-3 to TRBJ2-1; 8 nucleotides line up with TRBD1. The CDR3 contains 13 residues. Per germline, CDR1 SGHNT and CDR2 YENEEA. Trimming at V came to 5 bases and at J to 9 bases, leaving 6 bases not matched to a gene. CDR3 nucleotides: TGTGCCAGCAGCAAGGACAGGGCCGCTGAGCAGTTCTTC. This encodes CASSKDRAAEQFF.

V and J are TRBV30 and TRBJ1-6; TRBD1 matches at 7 bases. CDR1 and CDR2 from the germline V gene are GTSNPN and SVGIG (reference sequence). Trimming removed 3 bases from V and 9 bases from J; junction bases left unmatched: 11. The CDR3 runs to 15 residues. The CDR3 loop is CAWRGDSGGSSPLHF. The CDR3 region has the DNA TGTGCCTGGAGGGGGGACAGCGGCGGTAGTTCACCCCTCCACTTT. Complete variable domain (other parts from reference TRBV30 and TRBJ1-6): SQTIHQWPATLVQPVGSPLSLECTVEGTSNPNLYWYRQAAGRGLQLLFYSVGIGQISSEVPQNLSASRPQDRQFILSSKKLLLSDSGFYLCAWRGDSGGSSPLHFGNGTRLTVT.

The J gene is TRBJ2-3, the V gene TRBV9; D perhaps matches TRBD2 (5 bases). The CDR3 is 14 residues long. Germline V gene data show CDR1 as SGDLS and CDR2 as YYNGEE. V was pared by 1 base and J by 1 base, with 7 bases between. CDR3 DNA: TGTGCCAGCAGCGTATACGGGGGCACAGATACGCAGTATTTT. Its protein product is CASSVYGGTDTQYF.

The chain links TRBV28 to TRBJ2-3; D perhaps matches TRBD1 (6 bases). Germline V gene lookup returns CDR1 MDHEN and CDR2 SYDVKM. The CDR3 spans 16 residues. The V end lost 4 bases, the J end lost 0 bases, and 14 bases lay between the germline ends. The CDR3 DNA follows: TGTGCCAGCAGTTCCGGACAGCGCTCGAGCACAGATACGCAGTATTTT. Protein product: CASSSGQRSSTDTQYF. The full variable domain, its missing parts supplied by reference TRBV28 and TRBJ2-3, is DVKVTQSSRYLVKRTGEKVFLECVQDMDHENMFWYRQDPGLGLRLIYFSYDVKMKEKGDIPEGYSVSREKKERFSLILESASTNQTSMYLCASSSGQRSSTDTQYFGPGTRLTVL.

The chain employs TRBV27 and TRBJ1-6; TRBD1 is a possible D gene (6 bases). The CDR3 sequence is 16 residues long. From germline, CDR1 is MNHEY and CDR2 SMNVEV (reference sequence). Trimming shortened V by 7 bases and J by 0 bases, and 13 bases separated the two germline ends. CDR3 amino acids: CASMVGGSSYNSPLHF. For the CDR3, the DNA is TGTGCCAGCATGGTAGGGGGTAGCTCCTATAATTCACCCCTCCACTTT.

In its sample, this clone was seen a few times. V gene TRBV5-4 combines with J gene TRBJ1-1, with D possibly being TRBD1 (5 bases). Germline V lookup: CDR1 SGHNT, CDR2 YYREEE (reference sequence). The ends were cut back, 0 bases at V and 3 bases at J, with 9 bases in the middle. CDR3 length: 14 residues. In DNA form, the CDR3 reads TGTGCCAGCAGCTTGGGCCTAGGGGACACTGAAGCTTTCTTT. As protein: CASSLGLGDTEAFF.

The genes are TRBV27 and TRBJ1-2; 12 bases are shared with TRBD1. J was trimmed by 7 bases and V by 6 bases; bases with no gene match: 9. Germline V gene lookup returns CDR1 MNHEY and CDR2 SMNVEV (reference sequence). CDR3 length equals 15 residues. This CDR3 reads CASRFRDRGLVGYTF. The CDR3 DNA follows: TGTGCCAGCAGGTTCCGGGACAGGGGGCTTGTTGGCTACACCTTC.

The genes are TRBV6-5 and TRBJ1-3; a possible D gene is TRBD1 (6 bases). The CDR3 runs to 15 residues. The germline CDR1 and CDR2 sequences are MNHEY and SVGAGI. V was shortened by 5 bases and J by 1 base, with 12 bases between the two germline ends. CDR3 coding DNA: TGTGCCAGCAGTCCAAAGGGGGTTTCTGGAAACACCATATATTTT. This sequence encodes CASSPKGVSGNTIYF.

This chain joins TRBV7-2 and TRBJ2-1; tentatively, D is TRBD2 (6 bases). The CDR3 has 13 residues. Germline loops: CDR1 SGHTA, CDR2 FQGNSA. The germline V and J ends were trimmed by 5 bases and 5 bases, with 10 bases remaining between them. The CDR3 bases are TGTGCCAGCAGCCCCGCGGGGAACAATGAGCAGTTCTTC. Encoded protein: CASSPAGNNEQFF.

The chain combines TRBV3-1 (or the pseudogene TRBV3-2) with TRBJ2-2; D might be TRBD2 (6 bases). Trimming removed 1 base at V and 3 bases at J, with 12 bases between. The CDR3 spans 16 residues. CDR1 LGHDT and CDR2 YNNKEL come from the germline V gene (reference sequence). CDR3 DNA sequence: TGTGCCAGCAGCCAAGTTGGAGGGATGGACACCGGGGAGCTGTTTTTT. Translation gives CASSQVGGMDTGELFF.

The chain's CDR3 is CASTREGTRRNQPQHF. CDR3 nucleotides: TGTGCCAGTACCCGGGAGGGGACCCGACGAAATCAGCCCCAGCATTTT. V usage is TRBV19 and J usage is TRBJ1-5; TRBD1 is a possible D gene (5 bases). CDR3 length: 16 residues. The V end lost 7 bases, the J end lost 4 bases, and 20 bases lay between the germline ends. The germline CDR1 and CDR2 sequences are LNHDA and SQIVND (reference sequence). Supplemented by reference TRBV19 and TRBJ1-5, the full variable domain reads DGGITQSPKYLFRKEGQNVTLSCEQNLNHDAMYWYRQDPGQGLRLIYYSQIVNDFQKGDIAEGYSVSREKKESFPLTVTSAQKNPTAFYLCASTREGTRRNQPQHFGDGTRLSIL.

The rearrangement uses TRBV5-6 and TRBJ2-2; 7 bases match TRBD2. CDR1 SGHDT and CDR2 YYEEEE come from the germline V gene. V shed 0 bases and J 0 bases; nucleotides not matched to a gene: 5. CDR3 size: 17 residues. The DNA for the CDR3 is TGTGCCAGCAGCTTGGTACGGAGCGGGACGAACACCGGGGAGCTGTTTTTT. This translates into CASSLVRSGTNTGELFF.

The V gene is TRBV5-4, the J gene TRBJ2-2; 7 bases are shared with TRBD2. This CDR3 comprises 16 residues. The V and J ends lost 2 bases and 2 bases, in that order; junction bases with no gene match: 6. Germline V CDR1 and CDR2: SGHNT, YYREEE (reference sequence). The CDR3: CASSLGSGFNTGELFF. The CDR3 nucleotides are TGTGCCAGCAGCTTAGGTAGCGGGTTTAACACCGGGGAGCTGTTTTTT. Full variable domain (missing parts from reference TRBV5-4 and TRBJ2-2): ETGVTQSPTHLIKTRGQQVTLRCSSQSGHNTVSWYQQALGQGPQFIFQYYREEENGRGNFPPRFSGLQFPNYSSELNVNALELDDSALYLCASSLGSGFNTGELFFGEGSRLTVL.

The rearrangement joins TRBV11-3 to TRBJ2-3; the match to TRBD2 covers 7 bases. V lost 1 base and J lost 0; bases outside the gene matches: 1. Germline V gene sequence: CDR1 SGHNT, CDR2 YENEEA. The CDR3 loop spans 15 amino acids. This CDR3 is CASSLGAGSTDTQYF. In DNA form, the CDR3 reads TGTGCCAGCAGCTTAGGAGCGGGAAGCACAGATACGCAGTATTTT.

The V and J genes are TRBV19 and TRBJ2-5; possibly TRBD1 for D (6 bases). The germline V gene has CDR1 LNHDA and CDR2 SQIVND (reference sequence). This CDR3 comprises 13 residues. V was clipped by 7 bases and J by 3 bases, with 12 bases between them. In DNA, the CDR3 is TGTGCCAGTAAAGACAGGTGGGAAGAGACCCAGTACTTC. It yields the protein CASKDRWEETQYF. The complete variable domain, with remaining parts taken from reference TRBV19 and TRBJ2-5, reads DGGITQSPKYLFRKEGQNVTLSCEQNLNHDAMYWYRQDPGQGLRLIYYSQIVNDFQKGDIAEGYSVSREKKESFPLTVTSAQKNPTAFYLCASKDRWEETQYFGPGTRLLVL.

This chain joins TRBV3-1 (or the pseudogene TRBV3-2) and TRBJ1-4; 8 bases are shared with TRBD1. Trimming removed 4 bases from V and 7 bases from J; junction bases left unmatched: 8. Germline CDR1 reads LGHDT; CDR2 reads YNNKEL (reference sequence). CDR3 length equals 15 residues. CDR3 nucleotide sequence: TGTGCCAGCAGCCTTCGGACAGGGCGAAGTGAAAAACTGTTTTTT. Protein: CASSLRTGRSEKLFF.

The chain has TRBV18 and TRBJ1-2; maybe TRBD1 (6 bases). V was trimmed by 1 base and J by 5 bases, leaving 14 bases between them. This CDR3 is built from 15 residues. CDR1 KGHSH and CDR2 LQKENI come from the germline V gene. The CDR3 loop is CASSPQAGVDYGYTF. For the CDR3, the DNA is TGTGCCAGCTCACCACAGGCAGGGGTGGATTATGGCTACACCTTC.

A remark on this clone: The sample has other DNA sequences that encode this CDR3 too. The chain couples TRBV6-5 to TRBJ1-1; 9 bases line up with TRBD1. This CDR3 comprises 15 residues. Germline V lookup: CDR1 MNHEY, CDR2 SVGAGI. V lost 0 bases, J lost 4 bases, and 3 bases stayed unmatched. This chain's CDR3 is CASSYSGTGTTEAFF. CDR3 nucleotide sequence: TGTGCCAGCAGTTACTCCGGGACAGGGACCACTGAAGCTTTCTTT.

This clone was seen a single time. The chain couples TRBV7-3 to TRBJ2-2; 7 bases are a match to TRBD2. Losses at the gene ends were 4 bases for V and 5 bases for J; bases not matched to a gene: 10. CDR1 and CDR2 from the germline V gene are SGHTA and FQGTGA. CDR3 length: 16 amino acids. DNA of the CDR3: TGTGCCAGCAGCTCACGGGCGGGAGAAGTAACCGGGGAGCTGTTTTTT. Translating gives CASSSRAGEVTGELFF.

The chain employs TRBV27 and TRBJ1-2; D may be TRBD1 (6 bases). V gave up 1 base and J gave up 7 bases, with 13 bases separating them. Germline values: CDR1 MNHEY, CDR2 SMNVEV (reference sequence). The CDR3 sequence is 14 residues long. The DNA of the CDR3 is TGTGCCAGCAGTTTATTACAGGGTGGCGGTGGCTACACCTTC. It encodes CASSLLQGGGGYTF.